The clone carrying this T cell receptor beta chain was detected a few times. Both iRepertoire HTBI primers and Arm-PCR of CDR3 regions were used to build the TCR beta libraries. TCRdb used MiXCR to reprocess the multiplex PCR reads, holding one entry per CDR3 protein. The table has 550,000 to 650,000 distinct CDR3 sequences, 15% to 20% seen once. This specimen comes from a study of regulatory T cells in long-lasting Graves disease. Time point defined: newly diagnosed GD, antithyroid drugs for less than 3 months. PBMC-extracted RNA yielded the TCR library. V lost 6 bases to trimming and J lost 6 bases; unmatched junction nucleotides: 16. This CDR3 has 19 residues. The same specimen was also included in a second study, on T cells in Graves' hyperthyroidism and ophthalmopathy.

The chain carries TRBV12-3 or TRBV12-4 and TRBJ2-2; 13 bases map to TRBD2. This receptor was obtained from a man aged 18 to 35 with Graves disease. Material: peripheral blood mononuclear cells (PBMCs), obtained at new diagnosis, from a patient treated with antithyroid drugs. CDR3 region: CASRPLRTSGSNEAGELFF. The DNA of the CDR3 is TGTGCCAGCAGACCCCTACGGACTAGCGGGAGCAATGAAGCCGGGGAGCTGTTTTTT.